These T cell receptor beta chains were read from a single sample in a study of T cells in Graves' hyperthyroidism and ophthalmopathy. Via MiXCR, TCRdb re-called the multiplex PCR reads, giving one row per CDR3 protein. The sample lists a few hundred thousand distinct CDR3 sequences, 11% to 15% occurring once. The sample taken for sequencing was blood. Every receptor here comes from a woman in her forties with Graves' hyperthyroidism. Each CDR3 is given with its conserved first and last residue. A D gene is named only where the DNA matches it firmly. Clone size is shown for a subset of rows, as once, few, many or a class of expanded clone.

j_call | v_call | d_call | clone_size | cdr3_aa | cdr3_nt
TRBJ1-1 | TRBV20-1 | NA | many | CSGGSRQNTEAFF | TGCAGTGGAGGGAGCAGGCAGAACACTGAAGCTTTCTTT
TRBJ2-1 | TRBV3-1 | TRBD2 | many | CASSQELLAVYNEQFF | TGTGCCAGCAGCCAAGAGTTACTAGCGGTATACAATGAGCAGTTCTTC
TRBJ1-5 | TRBV5-1 | NA | many | CASSLDGGGNQPQHF | TGCGCCAGCAGCTTGGACGGGGGCGGCAATCAGCCCCAGCATTTT
TRBJ2-7 | TRBV28 | NA | many | CASSAPPSSYEQYF | TGTGCCAGCAGTGCCCCCCCCAGCTCCTACGAGCAGTACTTC
TRBJ2-4 | TRBV5-1 | NA | many | CASSLEGPAKNIQYF | TGCGCCAGCAGCTTGGAAGGTCCCGCCAAAAACATTCAGTACTTC
TRBJ2-6 | TRBV28 | NA | many | CASSLHESGANVLTF | TGTGCCAGCAGCCTACACGAATCTGGGGCCAACGTCCTGACTTTC
TRBJ2-5 | TRBV28 | NA | many | CASSKNPSQGGQETQYF | TGTGCCAGCAGTAAAAATCCCTCGCAGGGGGGCCAAGAGACCCAGTACTTC
TRBJ2-1 | TRBV19 | NA | NA | CASSPNDNEQFF | TGTGCCAGTAGTCCAAACGACAATGAGCAGTTCTTC
TRBJ2-7 | TRBV28 | TRBD1 | many | CASSLDPRQGHEQYF | TGTGCCAGCAGTCTCGACCCCCGACAGGGGCACGAGCAGTACTTC
TRBJ2-2 | TRBV30 | TRBD2 | NA | CAWDPSGRGGGELFF | TGTGCCTGGGATCCTAGCGGGAGGGGAGGAGGGGAGCTGTTTTTT
TRBJ1-1 | TRBV28 | NA | many | CASTIPGRGAFF | TGTGCCAGCACCATCCCGGGCAGGGGAGCTTTCTTT
TRBJ2-1 | TRBV12-5 | TRBD2 | few | CASGLVSLASGSYNEQFF | TGTGCTAGTGGTTTGGTTAGTCTGGCTAGCGGGAGCTACAATGAGCAGTTCTTC
TRBJ2-6 | TRBV29-1 | NA | many | CSAWTAGANVLTF | TGCAGCGCTTGGACGGCTGGGGCCAACGTCCTGACTTTC
TRBJ2-1 | TRBV5-5 | TRBD2 | NA | CASSPAGGALNNEQFF | TGTGCCAGCAGCCCAGCCGGGGGGGCACTAAACAATGAGCAGTTCTTC
TRBJ2-7 | TRBV12-3/TRBV12-4 | NA | many | CASSLARGYEQYF | TGTGCCAGCAGTTTAGCGCGGGGATACGAGCAGTACTTC
TRBJ2-1 | TRBV11-3 | TRBD2 | NA | CASGYAGTSGSDNEQFF | TGTGCCAGCGGCTACGCCGGGACTAGCGGGAGCGACAATGAGCAGTTCTTC
TRBJ1-5 | TRBV7-9 | TRBD1 | many | CASRLGQGYLGNQPQHF | TGTGCCAGCAGACTTGGACAGGGGTATTTGGGCAATCAGCCCCAGCATTTT
TRBJ2-1 | TRBV6-1 | TRBD2 | NA | CASKLASGSFGNEQFF | TGTGCCAGCAAATTGGCTAGCGGGAGCTTCGGGAATGAGCAGTTCTTC
TRBJ1-4 | TRBV7-9 | NA | NA | CASSLLTAPNEKLFF | TGTGCCAGCAGCTTATTGACAGCCCCTAATGAAAAACTGTTTTTT
TRBJ2-7 | TRBV7-2 | NA | NA | CASSQTGTLGEQYF | TGTGCCAGCAGCCAAACCGGGACCCTGGGCGAGCAGTACTTC
TRBJ2-7 | TRBV12-3/TRBV12-4 | NA | many | CASSLGQGKYEQYF | TGTGCCAGCAGTTTGGGGCAGGGCAAATACGAGCAGTACTTC
TRBJ2-1 | TRBV7-8 | NA | few | CASSSGASVLNEQFF | TGTGCCAGCAGCTCCGGGGCTAGCGTGTTGAATGAGCAGTTCTTC
TRBJ2-5 | TRBV24-1 | NA | few | CATSDFEETQYF | TGTGCCACCAGTGATTTTGAGGAGACCCAGTACTTC
TRBJ2-3 | TRBV6-1 | TRBD2 | many | CASSYGRLAGGEDTQYF | TGTGCCAGCAGTTATGGGAGACTAGCGGGAGGCGAAGATACGCAGTATTTT
TRBJ1-5 | TRBV19 | TRBD1 | many | CASRTGTGGEAGNQPQHF | TGTGCCAGTAGGACCGGGACAGGGGGCGAGGCGGGCAATCAGCCCCAGCATTTT
TRBJ2-7 | TRBV6-1 | NA | few | CASSRGSLEQYF | TGTGCCAGCAGTAGAGGGTCCCTCGAGCAGTACTTC
TRBJ2-5 | TRBV5-5 | NA | many | CASSLDTEETQYF | TGTGCCAGCAGCTTGGACACGGAAGAGACCCAGTACTTC
TRBJ2-7 | TRBV5-1 | NA | few | CASSSRESGEQHF | TGCGCCAGCAGCTCAAGGGAAAGTGGCGAGCAGCACTTC
TRBJ2-7 | TRBV6-1 | TRBD2 | few | CASTRLAGDDEQYF | TGTGCCAGCACAAGACTAGCGGGAGATGACGAGCAGTACTTC
TRBJ2-7 | TRBV5-6 | TRBD2 | few | CASSIRGTSGSGEQYF | TGTGCCAGCAGCATTCGAGGGACTAGCGGGAGTGGCGAGCAGTACTTC
TRBJ1-1 | TRBV7-2 | NA | many | CASSTQLGWVEAFF | TGTGCCAGCAGCACCCAACTGGGGTGGGTTGAAGCTTTCTTT
TRBJ2-1 | TRBV19 | TRBD1 | NA | CASSIPRDRPYNEQFF | TGTGCCAGTAGTATACCCCGGGACAGGCCATACAATGAGCAGTTCTTC
TRBJ2-5 | TRBV15 | NA | NA | CATSRGSVSVKTQYF | TGTGCCACCAGCAGAGGTAGCGTTTCGGTAAAGACCCAGTACTTC
TRBJ1-1 | TRBV6-6 | NA | few | CASSYSLTMDEAFF | TGTGCCAGCAGTTACTCTCTGACCATGGATGAAGCTTTCTTT
TRBJ2-3 | TRBV25-1 | TRBD1 | NA | CASSEISPGGTDTDTQYF | TGTGCCAGCAGTGAAATCTCCCCAGGGGGTACTGACACAGATACGCAGTATTTT
TRBJ2-7 | TRBV29-1 | TRBD1 | many | CSVGTGFHEQYF | TGCAGCGTTGGGACAGGGTTCCACGAGCAGTACTTC
TRBJ2-5 | TRBV7-2 | NA | many | CASSSWGNFQETQYF | TGTGCCAGCAGCTCCTGGGGAAACTTCCAAGAGACCCAGTACTTC
TRBJ1-2 | TRBV5-1 | NA | few | CASSLAADYSGYTF | TGCGCCAGCAGCTTGGCCGCCGACTACTCGGGCTACACCTTC
TRBJ2-7 | TRBV4-1 | NA | few | CASSQDDSRYYEQYF | TGCGCCAGCAGCCAAGACGACAGTCGCTATTACGAGCAGTACTTC
TRBJ1-2 | TRBV20-1 | NA | NA | CSARDLLLASGGYTF | TGCAGTGCTAGAGACCTGCTCCTGGCATCGGGTGGCTACACCTTC
TRBJ2-3 | TRBV7-9 | TRBD1 | many | CASSLYTGTGENRTQYF | TGTGCCAGCAGCCTTTATACCGGGACAGGTGAGAATCGTACGCAGTATTTT
TRBJ1-1 | TRBV9 | NA | many | CASSAEGLTEAFF | TGTGCCAGCAGCGCAGAAGGACTAACTGAAGCTTTCTTT
TRBJ1-2 | TRBV5-1 | NA | many | CASSLRQGTFNYGYTF | TGCGCCAGCAGCTTGAGGCAGGGCACCTTTAACTATGGCTACACCTTC
TRBJ2-2 | TRBV24-1 | NA | NA | CATSAHGSGELFF | TGTGCCACCAGCGCCCATGGGTCCGGGGAGCTGTTTTTT
TRBJ2-2 | TRBV7-2 | TRBD2 | many | CASSFSAGDTGELFF | TGTGCCAGCAGCTTTTCAGCGGGAGACACCGGGGAGCTGTTTTTT
TRBJ1-4 | TRBV6-5 | TRBD1 | NA | CASSYLQGAGEKLFF | TGTGCCAGCAGTTACCTACAGGGGGCGGGTGAAAAACTGTTTTTT
TRBJ2-7 | TRBV5-5 | TRBD1 | NA | CASSFPGGQIAYEQYF | TGTGCCAGCAGCTTCCCAGGGGGACAGATAGCCTACGAGCAGTACTTC
TRBJ1-2 | TRBV4-2 | NA | NA | CASSQSSEANYGYTF | TGTGCCAGCAGCCAATCGAGTGAGGCTAACTATGGCTACACCTTC
TRBJ2-7 | TRBV20-1 | NA | NA | CSAGGSGLSYEQYF | TGCAGTGCGGGTGGTAGCGGCCTCTCCTACGAGCAGTACTTC